This T cell receptor (beta chain) was found in a study of T cells of healthy individuals. Germline lookup yields CDR1 MNHEY and CDR2 SVGAGI. V shed 1 base and J shed 1 base, with 14 bases lying between them. The CDR3 is 16 residues long. This clonotype occurred many times. TCRdb re-analysed the 5' RACE reads in MiXCR, keeping a single row per CDR3 protein. Found here are around 80,000 distinct CDR3 sequences, roughly 5% of them singletons; the top ten hold around 6.9%. The gene calls are TRBV6-5 and TRBJ2-7; D not resolved. The origin of this receptor is a female donor in good health. DNA of the CDR3: TGTGCCAGCAGTTACTTCGACGGAACCACGTCCTACGAGCAGTACTTC. Its translation: CASSYFDGTTSYEQYF.